This TCR beta chain is drawn from a study of T cells in localized non-small cell lung cancer. In germline, CDR1 is SGHAT, CDR2 FQNNGV. The CDR3 is 13 residues long. The V gene lost 10 bases and the J gene lost 7 bases, with 14 bases spanning the gap. Assay used: immunoSEQ multiplex PCR; TCRdb lists only in-frame clones, some missing. Of tens of thousands of clones listed, about four fifths are singletons. The table lists this clone with a few counts. Its antigen is unknown. Broader study findings: Among blood samples, higher T cell density accompanied longer overall survival.

The source material was peripheral blood, sampled before any cancer treatment. The source is a female donor of 60 years or more with stage I lung adenocarcinoma. V usage is TRBV11-2 and J usage is TRBJ1-6; D gene unclear. CDR3 in amino acids: CATRGRQNSPLHF. For the CDR3, the DNA is TGTGCCACCCGAGGACGGCAGAATTCACCCCTCCACTTT.